One sample yielded the 19 T cell receptor beta chains listed below, sequenced in a study of blood T cell repertoires in COVID-19. This table comes from immunoSEQ multiplex PCR, and its TCRdb copy is limited to in-frame clones, with some not included. The data show 140,000 to 150,000 clones, with around 80% seen just once and around 15% held by the top ten. The source material was peripheral blood. The receptors were sampled from a human donor with acute or convalescent COVID-19. The donor label of this sample is uncertain.

The chain recombines TRBV7-9 with TRBJ1-5; a possible D gene is TRBD1 (5 bases). V was clipped by 5 bases and J by 7 bases, with 15 bases between them. Looked up from germline, CDR1 is SEHNR and CDR2 is FQNEAQ (reference sequence). This CDR3 has 14 amino acids. CDR3 region: CASSGPQGEQPQHF. CDR3 sequence (DNA): TGTGCCAGCAGCGGACCTCAGGGCGAACAGCCCCAGCATTTT.

This sequence joins TRBV11-3 and TRBJ2-5, with a possible D match to TRBD1 (5 bases). Germline V gene lookup returns CDR1 SGHNT and CDR2 YENEEA. Trimming took off 3 bases at V and 5 bases at J, with 16 bases between the two ends. The length of the CDR3 is 15 residues. The CDR3 here is CASSLGQGLFETQYF. CDR3 coding DNA: TGTGCCAGCAGCTTGGGGCAGGGCTTGTTCGAGACCCAGTACTTC.

This sequence joins TRBV6-5 and TRBJ2-5, with TRBD2 identical over 8 bases. The CDR3 runs 15 residues. The trim removed 8 bases at V and 1 base at J, leaving 9 bases unmatched. Germline V gene data show CDR1 as MNHEY and CDR2 as SVGAGI. Here the CDR3 reads CASGLRGGLQETQYF. The CDR3 region has the DNA TGTGCCAGCGGCCTTCGGGGGGGGCTCCAAGAGACCCAGTACTTC.

This rearrangement joins TRBV7-8 to TRBJ2-1; TRBD2 matches at 15 bases. Germline values: CDR1 SGHVS, CDR2 FQNEAQ. CDR3 length: 15 residues. Trimming at V came to 5 bases and at J to 7 bases, leaving 3 bases not matched to a gene. CDR3 in amino acids: CASSRGLAGGNEQFF. The CDR3 bases are TGTGCCAGCAGCCGAGGACTAGCGGGAGGGAATGAGCAGTTCTTC.

The V and J genes are TRBV30 and TRBJ2-3; 8 bases agree with TRBD2. The CDR3 is 14 amino acids. Germline assignment: CDR1 GTSNPN and CDR2 SVGIG (reference sequence). V shed 2 bases and J 3 bases; nucleotides not matched to a gene: 4. Here the CDR3 reads CAWSRAGGTDTQYF. Here the CDR3 DNA reads TGTGCCTGGAGTAGGGCGGGAGGTACAGATACGCAGTATTTT.

The chain couples TRBV7-8 to TRBJ2-7, with TRBD1 identical over 10 bases. The CDR3 has 15 amino acids. V was pared by 3 bases and J by 6 bases, with 8 bases of the junction left unmatched. Germline V lookup: CDR1 SGHVS, CDR2 FQNEAQ. The CDR3: CASSFSGTGVREQYF. The CDR3 coding sequence is TGTGCCAGCAGCTTCTCCGGGACAGGGGTCCGCGAGCAGTACTTC. Based on the CDR3 plus reference TRBV7-8 and TRBJ2-7, the full variable domain is GAGVSQSPRYKVAKRGQDVALRCDPISGHVSLFWYQQALGQGPEFLTYFQNEAQLDKSGLPSDRFFAERPEGSVSTLKIQRTQQEDSAVYLCASSFSGTGVREQYFGPGTRLTVT.

The rearrangement joins TRBV3-1 (or the pseudogene TRBV3-2) to TRBJ2-1; the match to TRBD2 covers 12 bases. Germline CDR1 is LGHDT and CDR2 is YNNKEL (reference sequence). V gave up 4 bases and J gave up 3 bases; unmatched junction bases: 7. The CDR3 is made up of 17 amino acids. CDR3 nucleotides: TGTGCCAGCAGCCCCGGCGGACTAGCGGGGCTCTACAATGAGCAGTTCTTC. Translation gives CASSPGGLAGLYNEQFF.

V is TRBV19 and J is TRBJ2-2, with D possibly TRBD2 on 5 matching bases. The germline V gene has CDR1 LNHDA and CDR2 SQIVND (reference sequence). Trimming took 5 bases from V and 5 from J, leaving 15 bases between them. CDR3 length: 15 amino acids. DNA for the CDR3: TGTGCCAGTAGTGGCCCCGCGCGGAGGACCGGGGAGCTGTTTTTT. Protein product: CASSGPARRTGELFF.

Only a few counts were recorded for this clone. The rearrangement joins TRBV6-5 to TRBJ1-4; no clear D. Trimming cost V 5 bases and J 3 bases, with 13 bases left between them. The germline V gene has CDR1 MNHEY and CDR2 SVGAGI. The length of the CDR3 is 15 residues. CDR3 in DNA: TGTGCCAGCAGTCCATTCGGGGTGGCTAATGAAAAACTGTTTTTT. Translated, it gives CASSPFGVANEKLFF.

This chain links TRBV7-9 with TRBJ1-1, with 7 nucleotides matching TRBD1. The trim removed 5 bases at V and 0 bases at J, leaving 6 bases unmatched. The V gene's germline CDR1 is SEHNR and CDR2 FQNEAQ (reference sequence). CDR3 length equals 15 residues. The CDR3 sequence is CASSRQGGLNTEAFF. The CDR3, as DNA: TGTGCCAGCAGCCGCCAGGGGGGCCTGAACACTGAAGCTTTCTTT.

The V and J genes are TRBV19 and TRBJ1-4, with TRBD1 identical over 7 bases. The germline gives CDR1 LNHDA, CDR2 SQIVND (reference sequence). This CDR3 has 16 residues. The trim removed 9 bases at V and 0 bases at J, leaving 10 bases unmatched. CDR3 bases: TGTGCCAGCAGGGGACAGTACCCCCCAACTAATGAAAAACTGTTTTTT. Translated, it gives CASRGQYPPTNEKLFF.

This sequence joins TRBV10-3 and TRBJ1-1; D is possibly TRBD1 (5 bases). The CDR3 totals 12 residues. Germline CDR1 is ENHRY and CDR2 is SYGVKD. Deletions cut 9 bases from V and 4 bases from J, with 12 bases between. DNA of the CDR3: TGTGCCATAAGTCCTCAGGGCACTGAAGCTTTCTTT. It codes for CAISPQGTEAFF.

The J gene is TRBJ1-5, the V gene TRBV19; TRBD1 is a possible D gene (5 bases). Germline CDR1 and CDR2: LNHDA and SQIVND (reference sequence). The CDR3 is made up of 14 amino acids. V lost 6 bases and J lost 5, with 14 bases in between. This CDR3 is CASRRQYWDQPQHF. The CDR3 coding sequence is TGTGCCAGTAGGAGACAGTATTGGGATCAGCCCCAGCATTTT.

This chain links TRBV19 with TRBJ1-3, with D perhaps matching TRBD1 (5 bases). CDR1 is LNHDA, CDR2 SQIVND, per germline (reference sequence). The CDR3 consists of 15 residues. With 5 bases removed from V and 2 bases from J, the gap between germline ends came to 13 bases. The CDR3 sequence: CASSAPQGTGNTIYF. For the CDR3, the DNA is TGTGCCAGTAGTGCCCCCCAGGGAACTGGAAACACCATATATTTT.

This chain joins TRBV19 and TRBJ2-4, with 10 positions matching TRBD1. V shed 4 bases and J 3 bases; nucleotides not matched to a gene: 12. The CDR3 sequence is 18 residues long. Germline CDR1 LNHDA, CDR2 SQIVND (reference sequence). CDR3 region: CASSRGTGVAIIKNIQYF. The CDR3 region has the DNA TGTGCCAGTAGTAGGGGGACAGGGGTTGCGATTATCAAAAACATTCAGTACTTC. Together with reference TRBV19 and TRBJ2-4, the CDR3 gives the full variable domain: DGGITQSPKYLFRKEGQNVTLSCEQNLNHDAMYWYRQDPGQGLRLIYYSQIVNDFQKGDIAEGYSVSREKKESFPLTVTSAQKNPTAFYLCASSRGTGVAIIKNIQYFGAGTRLSVL.

This rearrangement joins TRBV30 to TRBJ2-1; the D gene is possibly TRBD1 (5 bases). CDR1 GTSNPN and CDR2 SVGIG come from the germline V gene (reference sequence). This CDR3 is built from 11 residues. The V gene lost 6 bases and the J gene lost 7 bases, with 10 bases spanning the gap. CDR3 region: CACRAMNEQFF. CDR3 sequence (DNA): TGTGCCTGCAGGGCTATGAATGAGCAGTTCTTC.

The V and J genes are TRBV5-1 and TRBJ2-1; TRBD1 might be the D (6 bases). The CDR3 runs 13 residues. CDR1 is SGHRS, CDR2 YFSETQ, per germline. Trimming cost V 7 bases and J 4 bases, with 12 bases left between them. The DNA of the CDR3 is TGCGCCAGCCGACGGGACATTTACAATGAGCAGTTCTTC. It encodes CASRRDIYNEQFF.

The V gene is TRBV10-3, the J gene TRBJ1-2; D not resolved. CDR3 length equals 12 residues. Germline lookup yields CDR1 ENHRY and CDR2 SYGVKD. V was cut by 5 bases and J by 0 bases, with 4 bases left in between. CDR3 in amino acids: CAISTANYGYTF. CDR3 coding DNA: TGTGCCATCAGTACAGCTAACTATGGCTACACCTTC.

The chain combines TRBV2 with TRBJ2-1, with D uncertain. The V gene lost 2 bases and the J gene lost 0 bases, with 8 bases spanning the gap. CDR3 length: 15 amino acids. The germline V gene has CDR1 SNHLY and CDR2 FYNNEI. Here the CDR3 DNA reads TGTGCCAGCAGTGAACAATATAGCTCCTACAATGAGCAGTTCTTC. This translates into CASSEQYSSYNEQFF. Full variable domain (rest looked up from reference TRBV2 and TRBJ2-1): EPEVTQTPSHQVTQMGQEVILRCVPISNHLYFYWYRQILGQKVEFLVSFYNNEISEKSEIFDDQFSVERPDGSNFTLKIRSTKLEDSAMYFCASSEQYSSYNEQFFGPGTRLTVL.